This T cell receptor beta chain was captured by sequencing in a study of response to subunit inactivated influenza vaccine. Study results and limitations: Every seasonal influenza vaccination brings in few new T cells, the authors suggested.

TCRdb passed the RT-PCR reads through MiXCR, listing each CDR3 protein once. Of about 700,000 distinct CDR3 sequences in the sample, around 13% were seen once. In its sample, this clonotype was seen a few times. Its specificity is not known. The clonotype comes from a man aged 45-65 years who received an inactivated influenza vaccine. Here the sequenced sample was PBMCs from blood, taken 14 to 15 days before vaccination.

In DNA, the CDR3 is TGTGCCATCAAGGCGGCTAGCGGACAGAACACCGGGGAGCTGTTTTTT. The encoded protein is CAIKAASGQNTGELFF. This chain joins TRBV10-3 and TRBJ2-2, with TRBD2 matching 7 bases. V lost 7 bases to trimming and J lost 1 base; unmatched junction nucleotides: 9. The germline gives CDR1 ENHRY, CDR2 SYGVKD. The CDR3 extends over 16 amino acids.